A single sample gave rise to the 10 T cell receptor beta chains below, sequenced in a study of vaccination and CD4 T cells after COVID-19. CD4+ T cells that had been cultured provided DNA sequenced with the Oncomine TCR Beta short-read assay. TCRdb redid the calling of the PCR reads with MiXCR, one entry per CDR3 protein. The sample holds several thousand distinct CDR3 sequences, 46% seen once. Antigen specificity for these receptors is unknown. Treatment defined: roughly 11-day PBMC culture with coronavirus spike peptide pools or control peptides (ViraFEST assay). During the years 2011-2018, before the COVID-19 pandemic, the unexposed donor's CD4+ T cells were collected. Sequenced material: CD4+ T cells from blood, cultured in vitro. The origin of the receptors is a human donor in good health.

The chain joins TRBV5-8 to TRBJ2-6; 8 nucleotides align to TRBD1. CDR3 length: 15 residues. Germline CDR1 and CDR2: SGHTS and YDEGEE. With 4 bases clipped from V and 2 bases from J, the junction kept 2 bases outside the gene matches. The CDR3 bases are TGTGCCAGCAGCCCACAGGGGGCTGGGGCCAACGTCCTGACTTTC. This gives the protein CASSPQGAGANVLTF.

V usage is TRBV6-1 and J usage is TRBJ2-1; TRBD1 matches at 7 bases. Germline lookup yields CDR1 MNHNS and CDR2 SASEGT. The trim removed 4 bases at V and 2 bases at J, leaving 5 bases unmatched. The CDR3 has 15 amino acids. CDR3 nucleotides: TGTGCCAGCAGTGTGACAGGGAATCCCTACAATGAGCAGTTCTTC. The encoded protein is CASSVTGNPYNEQFF.

The chain carries TRBV9 and TRBJ2-6; the match to TRBD1 covers 10 bases. The germline gives CDR1 SGDLS, CDR2 YYNGEE. V lost 0 bases to trimming and J lost 2 bases; unmatched junction nucleotides: 5. CDR3 length: 18 residues. CDR3 sequence: CASSVGDRGSPGANVLTF. The CDR3 nucleotides are TGTGCCAGCAGCGTAGGGGACAGGGGTTCTCCTGGGGCCAACGTCCTGACTTTC.

The rearrangement links TRBV6-2 or TRBV6-3 to TRBJ1-6; 8 bases align to TRBD1. The V segment lost 6 bases and the J segment 9 bases; nucleotides outside the gene matches: 10. CDR1 is MNHEY, CDR2 SVGEGT, per germline. The CDR3 spans 15 residues. The CDR3 reads CASRPVGTGPSPLHF. The CDR3 DNA sequence: TGTGCCAGCAGACCTGTCGGGACAGGACCTTCACCCCTCCACTTT.

CDR3 region: CASSLERFTGELFF. The CDR3 DNA reads TGTGCCAGCAGCTTAGAACGGTTCACCGGGGAGCTGTTTTTT. The gene calls are TRBV11-2 and TRBJ2-2; no clear D. CDR3 length: 14 residues. V gave up 0 bases and J gave up 4 bases, with 6 bases separating them. The germline V gene encodes CDR1 SGHAT and CDR2 FQNNGV.

The chain links TRBV6-5 to TRBJ1-2; D call uncertain. The ends were cut back, 4 bases at V and 0 bases at J, with 9 bases in the middle. CDR3 length: 14 residues. Germline CDR1 MNHEY, CDR2 SVGAGI. The CDR3 region is CASSSSGANYGYTF. The DNA for the CDR3 is TGTGCCAGCAGTTCCTCCGGGGCTAACTATGGCTACACCTTC.

The chain has TRBV12-5 and TRBJ2-5; TRBD1 or TRBD2 may be the D gene (5 bases each). Germline values: CDR1 LGHNT, CDR2 FRNRAP. CDR3 size: 17 residues. V lost 2 bases, J lost 5 bases, and 21 bases lay in between. CDR3 residues: CASGLWFGAGGLETQYF. As DNA, the CDR3 is TGTGCTAGTGGTTTGTGGTTCGGGGCAGGTGGGTTGGAGACCCAGTACTTC.

The V gene is TRBV7-9, the J gene TRBJ2-5, with 9 bases that match TRBD2. CDR1 is SEHNR, CDR2 FQNEAQ, per germline (reference sequence). The V gene end was trimmed by 1 base and the J gene end by 2 bases; junction bases not matched to a gene: 8. The CDR3 length is 17 residues. The CDR3 region has the DNA TGTGCCAGCAGCTTAGGTTGGCCTAGCGGGGCACAAGAGACCCAGTACTTC. Translated: CASSLGWPSGAQETQYF.

This chain connects TRBV5-1 to TRBJ1-1; unclear D gene. Trimming left V 2 bases short and J 1 base short, with 6 bases between. Germline-derived CDR1 and CDR2 are SGHRS and YFSETQ. The CDR3 extends over 13 amino acids. The CDR3 loop is CASSFMANTEAFF. The CDR3 coding sequence is TGCGCCAGCAGCTTTATGGCGAACACTGAAGCTTTCTTT.

This sequence joins TRBV19 and TRBJ1-1, with a tentative D call TRBD1 (6 bases). CDR1 is LNHDA, CDR2 SQIVND, per germline (reference sequence). This CDR3 is 15 amino acids long. The ends were cut back, 3 bases at V and 2 bases at J, with 13 bases in the middle. The CDR3 bases are TGTGCCAGTAGTATCCCAGGGGCGATAAACACTGAAGCTTTCTTT. Its protein is CASSIPGAINTEAFF.